Below are 32 T cell receptor beta chains sequenced from a single sample in a study of siplizumab effects on memory and regulatory T cells. Only in-frame clones appear in the TCRdb table, and some are missing; sequencing was by immunoSEQ multiplex PCR. The sample includes approximately 91,000 clones, approximately 95% of them seen just once. Material for sequencing was CD8+ T cells sorted from blood. The receptor set was obtained from a human donor in good health.

The gene calls are TRBV6-6 and TRBJ1-5, with D unclear. Germline-derived CDR1 and CDR2 are MNHNY and SVGAGI (reference sequence). V was clipped by 2 bases and J by 0 bases, with 11 bases between them. The CDR3 runs to 16 residues. The CDR3 nucleotides are TGTGCCAGCAGTTACGGGGTAGAAAGTAGCAATCAGCCCCAGCATTTT. Translating gives CASSYGVESSNQPQHF.

V usage is TRBV5-1 and J usage is TRBJ1-1; TRBD1 matches at 8 bases. The V gene's germline CDR1 is SGHRS and CDR2 YFSETQ. This CDR3 region has 17 residues. Trimming cost V 0 bases and J 5 bases; bases outside gene matches: 12. This chain's CDR3 is CASSLEDREEWWTEAFF. Here the CDR3 DNA reads TGCGCCAGCAGCTTGGAGGACAGGGAAGAATGGTGGACTGAAGCTTTCTTT.

The chain couples TRBV11-3 to TRBJ2-1; D is perhaps TRBD2 (7 bases). With 1 base removed from V and 3 bases from J, the gap between germline ends came to 13 bases. CDR1 and CDR2 from the germline V gene are SGHNT and YENEEA. CDR3 length: 16 amino acids. DNA of the CDR3: TGTGCCAGCAGCTTAGGGAGCGGGACATACTACAATGAGCAGTTCTTC. Translated, it gives CASSLGSGTYYNEQFF.

A single count supports this clone. The chain has TRBV2 and TRBJ2-5; D unclear. The CDR3 is 13 residues long. CDR1 is SNHLY, CDR2 FYNNEI, per germline. V lost 4 bases to trimming and J lost 7 bases, with 13 bases between them. The CDR3 nucleotides read TGTGCCAGCAGTGGGGGTCTACCGGGGACCCAGTACTTC. Its protein product is CASSGGLPGTQYF.

The chain uses TRBV27 and TRBJ1-5, with D tentatively TRBD1 (6 bases). This CDR3 contains 14 residues. The V end lost 3 bases, the J end lost 1 base, and 7 bases lay between the germline ends. The V gene's germline CDR1 is MNHEY and CDR2 SMNVEV (reference sequence). CDR3 region: CASSFRGSNQPQHF. CDR3 bases: TGTGCCAGCAGTTTCAGGGGAAGCAATCAGCCCCAGCATTTT.

This clone showed up just a few times. V gene TRBV2 combines with J gene TRBJ1-2; 10 bases map to TRBD1. Germline V gives CDR1 SNHLY, CDR2 FYNNEI. Trimming took 6 bases from V and 3 from J; bases not matched to a gene: 7. The CDR3 is 15 amino acids. The CDR3 nucleotides are TGTGCCAGCAGACCGAGACAGGGGGCTTACTATGGCTACACCTTC. Residues: CASRPRQGAYYGYTF.

The chain uses TRBV13 and TRBJ2-3; D gene unclear. Germline V gene lookup returns CDR1 PRHDT and CDR2 FYEKMQ (reference sequence). The CDR3 contains 15 residues. Trimming removed 6 bases at V and 0 bases at J, with 13 bases between. In DNA form, the CDR3 reads TGTGCCAGCAGGCATAGAGGCCCCAGCACAGATACGCAGTATTTT. Its translation: CASRHRGPSTDTQYF.

The rearrangement joins TRBV9 to TRBJ2-3; D perhaps matches TRBD2 (5 bases). This CDR3 is built from 13 residues. Germline values: CDR1 SGDLS, CDR2 YYNGEE. V was trimmed by 0 bases and J by 8 bases, leaving 10 bases between them. The CDR3 here is CASSVVASGTQYF. The CDR3 coding sequence is TGTGCCAGCAGCGTAGTGGCCAGCGGTACGCAGTATTTT.

CDR3 region: CASSPLAGGYNEQFF. DNA of the CDR3: TGTGCCAGCAGTCCCCTAGCGGGAGGGTACAATGAGCAGTTCTTC. This sequence joins TRBV27 and TRBJ2-1; 12 positions match TRBD2. Germline CDR1 and CDR2: MNHEY and SMNVEV (reference sequence). The V gene end was trimmed by 5 bases and the J gene end by 4 bases; junction bases not matched to a gene: 3. The CDR3 spans 15 residues.

This chain connects TRBV28 to TRBJ2-7, with TRBD1 matching over 10 bases. Germline trimming cut 8 bases from V and 2 bases from J; bases unmatched to any gene: 6. CDR3 size: 14 residues. Germline V gene sequence: CDR1 MDHEN, CDR2 SYDVKM. The CDR3 spells CASVDRGRPYEQYF. CDR3 in DNA: TGTGCCAGCGTAGACAGGGGGCGACCCTACGAGCAGTACTTC.

The chain uses TRBV6-1 and TRBJ2-7; possibly TRBD1 for D (5 bases). The length of the CDR3 is 15 residues. The V gene lost 6 bases and the J gene lost 3 bases, with 18 bases spanning the gap. CDR1 MNHNS and CDR2 SASEGT come from the germline V gene. The CDR3: CASSLFQGQNYEQYF. CDR3 bases: TGTGCCAGCAGCCTCTTTCAGGGCCAAAACTACGAGCAGTACTTC.

The chain combines TRBV28 with TRBJ2-3; 7 bases map to TRBD2. Trimming took 4 bases from V and 5 from J; bases not matched to a gene: 3. This CDR3 comprises 13 residues. Per the germline V gene, CDR1 is MDHEN and CDR2 is SYDVKM. In DNA form, the CDR3 reads TGTGCCAGCAGTTACCGGGGGGTAGATACGCAGTATTTT. Translating it yields CASSYRGVDTQYF.

The V call is TRBV13, the J call TRBJ2-7; 11 bases map to TRBD2. Germline loops: CDR1 PRHDT, CDR2 FYEKMQ (reference sequence). The CDR3 sequence is 15 residues long. With V trimmed by 1 base and J by 4 bases, 3 bases remained unmatched. The CDR3 coding sequence is TGTGCCAGCAGCTTAGATGCTAGCGGGAGGTACGAGCAGTACTTC. Translation gives CASSLDASGRYEQYF. Full variable domain (remainder filled in from reference TRBV13 and TRBJ2-7): AAGVIQSPRHLIKEKRETATLKCYPIPRHDTVYWYQQGPGQDPQFLISFYEKMQSDKGSIPDRFSAQQFSDYHSELNMSSLELGDSALYFCASSLDASGRYEQYFGPGTRLTVT.

The chain employs TRBV7-2 and TRBJ1-2, with D tentatively TRBD1 (6 bases). The CDR3 has 15 residues. The germline V gene encodes CDR1 SGHTA and CDR2 FQGNSA. V lost 5 bases, J lost 4 bases, and 17 bases lay in between. Here the CDR3 DNA reads TGTGCCAGCAGCGCCCCCGGGACATCGTTCTATGGCTACACCTTC. Translated: CASSAPGTSFYGYTF.

In DNA, the CDR3 is TGTGCCAGCAGTTTACCGGGAGGGCCGGTTTACGAGCAGTACTTC. Translation: CASSLPGGPVYEQYF. V and J are TRBV28 and TRBJ2-7; 8 positions agree with TRBD2. Germline V gene sequence: CDR1 MDHEN, CDR2 SYDVKM. With V trimmed by 2 bases and J by 4 bases, 7 bases remained unmatched. This CDR3 is built from 15 residues.

The chain employs TRBV7-9 and TRBJ2-3; TRBD1 or TRBD2 may be the D gene (6 bases each). This CDR3 contains 15 residues. V was cut by 5 bases and J by 3 bases, with 15 bases left in between. Germline V gene sequence: CDR1 SEHNR, CDR2 FQNEAQ (reference sequence). This CDR3 is CASSNQKGGTDTQYF. The CDR3 DNA reads TGTGCCAGCAGCAACCAAAAGGGGGGTACAGATACGCAGTATTTT.

The CDR3 here is CASSDGLSSYEQYF. Here the CDR3 DNA reads TGTGCCAGCAGTGACGGTTTGAGCTCCTACGAGCAGTACTTC. V is TRBV6-1 and J is TRBJ2-7; D ambiguous. V was cut by 3 bases and J by 0 bases, with 9 bases left in between. The CDR3 loop spans 14 amino acids. In germline, CDR1 is MNHNS, CDR2 SASEGT.

This rearrangement joins TRBV2 to TRBJ2-5, with a weak D call TRBD1 (6 bases). V lost 6 bases and J lost 5, with 16 bases in between. The CDR3 covers 14 residues. Germline CDR1 is SNHLY and CDR2 is FYNNEI. The CDR3 reads CASSDSGTIETQYF. In nucleotides, the CDR3 is TGTGCCAGCAGCGACTCCGGGACAATTGAGACCCAGTACTTC.

Worth noting for this clone: Other DNA sequences in the same sample also yield this CDR3. The V and J genes are TRBV27 and TRBJ1-1; possibly TRBD1 for D (5 bases). V gave up 3 bases and J gave up 1 base, with 6 bases separating them. From germline, CDR1 is MNHEY and CDR2 SMNVEV (reference sequence). CDR3 length equals 13 residues. CDR3 DNA sequence: TGTGCCAGCAGTTTGGGGCGGAACACTGAAGCTTTCTTT. It encodes CASSLGRNTEAFF.

The chain carries TRBV13 and TRBJ2-3, with D tentatively TRBD1 (6 bases). V gave up 2 bases and J gave up 2 bases, with 17 bases separating them. The CDR3 covers 17 residues. Germline assignment: CDR1 PRHDT and CDR2 FYEKMQ (reference sequence). The CDR3 here is CASSLNPGQGITDTQYF. The DNA for the CDR3 is TGTGCCAGCAGCTTAAACCCCGGGCAGGGGATCACAGATACGCAGTATTTT.

This rearrangement joins TRBV6-6 to TRBJ2-7; TRBD2 agrees at 13 bases. The CDR3 length is 16 residues. Per germline, CDR1 MNHNY and CDR2 SVGAGI (reference sequence). V dropped 5 bases and J dropped 2; count of bases not matched to a gene: 6. The CDR3 DNA follows: TGTGCCAGCAGTACCTCCGGGACTAGCGGGACCTACGAGCAGTACTTC. Its translation: CASSTSGTSGTYEQYF.

V gene TRBV5-3 combines with J gene TRBJ1-3; 8 bases map to TRBD1. TRBV5-3 is assigned to the ORF class and has an uncertain function. This CDR3 contains 16 residues. V lost 4 bases and J lost 2; bases outside the gene matches: 8. CDR3 protein: CARSQRTGRPGNTIYF. The CDR3 coding sequence is TGTGCCAGAAGCCAACGGACAGGGCGCCCTGGAAACACCATATATTTT.

This chain links TRBV7-6 with TRBJ2-7; 9 bases are a match to TRBD2. Germline CDR1 SGHVS, CDR2 FNYEAQ. Losses at the gene ends were 6 bases for V and 3 bases for J; bases not matched to a gene: 15. The CDR3 runs to 17 residues. DNA for the CDR3: TGTGCCAGCAGTCCTAGCGGCGGGGGGGGACTTTACTACGAGCAGTACTTC. It encodes CASSPSGGGGLYYEQYF.

V gene TRBV5-6 combines with J gene TRBJ2-3; either TRBD1 or TRBD2 may fit D (5 bases each). The germline V gene encodes CDR1 SGHDT and CDR2 YYEEEE. V was clipped by 0 bases and J by 0 bases, with 11 bases between them. The CDR3 has 16 amino acids. In DNA, the CDR3 is TGTGCCAGCAGCTTGGAGTCGGGGACGAGCACAGATACGCAGTATTTT. Its translation is CASSLESGTSTDTQYF.

The chain uses TRBV5-5 and TRBJ2-7; D gene ambiguous. This CDR3 region has 14 residues. Germline V CDR1 and CDR2: SGHKS, YYEKEE (reference sequence). V lost 2 bases and J lost 2, with 11 bases in between. The CDR3 is CASSFGLNTYEQYF. DNA of the CDR3: TGTGCCAGCAGCTTCGGCCTGAACACCTACGAGCAGTACTTC. The complete variable domain, with remaining parts taken from reference TRBV5-5 and TRBJ2-7, reads DAGVTQSPTHLIKTRGQQVTLRCSPISGHKSVSWYQQVLGQGPQFIFQYYEKEERGRGNFPDRFSARQFPNYSSELNVNALLLGDSALYLCASSFGLNTYEQYFGPGTRLTVT.

The chain combines TRBV7-9 with TRBJ2-7, with TRBD1 identical over 7 bases. V lost 5 bases and J lost 9; bases outside the gene matches: 16. The germline V gene encodes CDR1 SEHNR and CDR2 FQNEAQ (reference sequence). The CDR3 is made up of 15 amino acids. CDR3 bases: TGTGCCAGCAGCCCGCCGGGACAGCTGCTATCTGGGCAGTACTTC. It yields the protein CASSPPGQLLSGQYF.

The CDR3 DNA reads as TGTGCCTTGAGCGCGGCGAACACCGGGGAGCTGTTTTTT. Its translation: CALSAANTGELFF. The chain recombines TRBV10-3 with TRBJ2-2; D not resolved. V was trimmed by 11 bases and J by 0 bases, leaving 10 bases between them. The CDR3 length is 13 residues. In germline, CDR1 is ENHRY, CDR2 SYGVKD.

The chain links TRBV19 to TRBJ2-7; no reliable D call. This CDR3 spans 11 amino acids. The V and J ends lost 3 bases and 6 bases respectively, with 6 bases between them. Germline V gene data show CDR1 as LNHDA and CDR2 as SQIVND (reference sequence). CDR3 sequence: CASSIPGEQYF. The DNA of the CDR3 is TGTGCCAGTAGTATTCCGGGCGAGCAGTACTTC.

CDR3: CASSPPPTGEGYTF. DNA of the CDR3: TGTGCCAGCTCACCACCGCCGACAGGGGAAGGCTACACCTTC. V gene TRBV18 combines with J gene TRBJ1-2, with 8 bases fitting TRBD1. The CDR3 contains 14 residues. Germline values: CDR1 KGHSH, CDR2 LQKENI. V lost 0 bases, J lost 8 bases, and 5 bases stayed unmatched. The variable domain in full, with the rest retrieved from reference TRBV18 and TRBJ1-2, is NAGVMQNPRHLVRRRGQEARLRCSPMKGHSHVYWYRQLPEEGLKFMVYLQKENIIDESGMPKERFSAEFPKEGPSILRIQQVVRGDSAAYFCASSPPPTGEGYTFGSGTRLTVV.

This clone was detected once. The rearrangement links TRBV7-9 to TRBJ1-6; D ambiguous. Trimming took 7 bases from V and 5 from J, leaving 6 bases between them. Germline CDR1 is SEHNR and CDR2 is FQNEAQ (reference sequence). The CDR3 length is 12 residues. The CDR3 is CASTPNNSPLHF. CDR3 in DNA: TGTGCCAGCACCCCAAATAATTCACCCCTCCACTTT.

This chain joins TRBV2 and TRBJ2-7, with D perhaps matching TRBD2 (5 bases). The germline CDR1 and CDR2 sequences are SNHLY and FYNNEI. This CDR3 has 13 amino acids. Trimming stripped 2 bases from V and 6 bases from J, with 11 bases between. CDR3 coding DNA: TGTGCCAGCAGTGAAAGAAGAGGGATCGAGCAGTACTTC. This translates into CASSERRGIEQYF. Drawing the rest from reference TRBV2 and TRBJ2-7, the complete variable domain is EPEVTQTPSHQVTQMGQEVILRCVPISNHLYFYWYRQILGQKVEFLVSFYNNEISEKSEIFDDQFSVERPDGSNFTLKIRSTKLEDSAMYFCASSERRGIEQYFGPGTRLTVT.

This chain uses TRBV28 with TRBJ2-1; TRBD2 agrees at 12 bases. Germline values: CDR1 MDHEN, CDR2 SYDVKM. The junction had 4 bases not matched to a gene; V was cut back by 6 bases and J by 4 bases. CDR3 length equals 15 residues. CDR3: CASSQGLAGYNEQFF. As DNA, the CDR3 is TGTGCCAGCAGCCAAGGACTAGCGGGATACAATGAGCAGTTCTTC.